This T cell receptor (beta chain) was documented in a study of Graves' ophthalmopathy and Graves' hyperthyroidism. V was pared by 1 base and J by 3 bases, with 10 bases between. Germline V gene data show CDR1 as SGHTA and CDR2 as FQGNSA. The CDR3 runs 14 residues. This clonotype was detected many times. The term stable hyperthyroidism indicated an absence of ophthalmopathy within 18 months of follow-up. The authors amplified TCR beta CDR3 regions from RNA transcripts. The workflow started with a first-round RT-PCR run with HTBI primers and then moved on to a second-round multiplex PCR. MiXCR was run by TCRdb on the multiplex PCR reads, yielding one entry per CDR3 protein. The data show hundreds of thousands of distinct CDR3 sequences, roughly 21% seen once.

Sequenced: peripheral blood. The origin of this receptor is a woman in her late teens or twenties with stable Graves' hyperthyroidism. The V gene is TRBV7-2, the J gene TRBJ2-7; D not resolved. In DNA form, the CDR3 reads TGTGCCAGCAGCTTAGATGGTAGCTTCTACGAGCAGTACTTC. It is translated as CASSLDGSFYEQYF.